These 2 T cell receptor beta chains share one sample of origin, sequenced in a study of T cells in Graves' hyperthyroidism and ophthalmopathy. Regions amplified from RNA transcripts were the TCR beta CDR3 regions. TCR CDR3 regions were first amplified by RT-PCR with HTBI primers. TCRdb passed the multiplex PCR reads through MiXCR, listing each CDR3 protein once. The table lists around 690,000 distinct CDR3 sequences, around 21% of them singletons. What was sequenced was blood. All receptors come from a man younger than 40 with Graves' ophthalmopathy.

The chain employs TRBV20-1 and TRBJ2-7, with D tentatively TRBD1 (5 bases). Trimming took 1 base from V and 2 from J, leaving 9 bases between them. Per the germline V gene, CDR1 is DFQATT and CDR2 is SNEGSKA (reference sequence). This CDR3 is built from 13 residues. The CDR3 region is CSARGQSAYEQYF. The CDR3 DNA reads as TGCAGTGCTAGAGGACAGTCCGCCTACGAGCAGTACTTC.

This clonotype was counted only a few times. The CDR3 bases are TGTGCCAGCAGGACGACAGGGGCTAATGAAAAACTGTTTTTT. Translating gives CASRTTGANEKLFF. The chain joins TRBV7-9 to TRBJ1-4, with 8 bases identical to TRBD1. The CDR3 length is 14 residues. In germline, CDR1 is SEHNR, CDR2 FQNEAQ (reference sequence). V lost 6 bases and J lost 3; bases outside the gene matches: 3.